The 13 T cell receptor beta chains in this list originate from one sample, sequenced in a study of T cell changes during pregnancy in multiple sclerosis. Produced via immunoSEQ multiplex PCR; TCRdb's table is partial and in-frame only. The profile shows about 61,000 clones, 90% of them singletons. The sample here was peripheral blood, taken in the first trimester of pregnancy. All receptors come from a female donor in good health, enrolled as a control in a pregnancy study.

A single count supports this clone. The chain has TRBV7-3 and TRBJ1-2, with D tentatively TRBD1 (6 bases). The length of the CDR3 is 16 residues. The V gene lost 2 bases and the J gene lost 7 bases, with 20 bases spanning the gap. Per the germline V gene, CDR1 is SGHTA and CDR2 is FQGTGA. Here the CDR3 DNA reads TGTGCCAGCAGCTTAGGTCGGGAGGGGGGATTGTTTGGCTACACCTTC. Amino acid sequence: CASSLGREGGLFGYTF.

The rearrangement links TRBV18 to TRBJ1-4; TRBD1 is a possible D gene (5 bases). This CDR3 is 16 amino acids long. V was cut by 3 bases and J by 7 bases, with 18 bases left in between. Germline assignment: CDR1 KGHSH and CDR2 LQKENI. CDR3 nucleotide sequence: TGTGCCAGCTCACCTGTGGCAAGAGGGGACTTTGAAAAACTGTTTTTT. Translation gives CASSPVARGDFEKLFF.

The chain uses TRBV4-3 and TRBJ2-7, with 9 positions matching TRBD1. V was pared by 4 bases and J by 4 bases, with 8 bases of the junction left unmatched. Germline V CDR1 and CDR2: LGHNA, YSLEER. The CDR3 covers 15 residues. CDR3 loop: CASSPSGTGWYEQYF. The CDR3 coding sequence is TGCGCCAGCAGCCCCTCCGGGACAGGGTGGTACGAGCAGTACTTC.

J is TRBJ2-3 and V is TRBV7-6; a possible D gene is TRBD1 (6 bases). This CDR3 is built from 14 residues. Germline CDR1 and CDR2: SGHVS and FNYEAQ. V was trimmed by 4 bases and J by 6 bases, leaving 14 bases between them. The CDR3 DNA reads TGTGCCAGCAGCTCGGACAGAGGGTTGGATACGCAGTATTTT. Translation gives CASSSDRGLDTQYF.

The chain carries TRBV7-9 and TRBJ1-1; 7 bases align to TRBD1. Germline V gene data show CDR1 as SEHNR and CDR2 as FQNEAQ (reference sequence). With V trimmed by 5 bases and J by 11 bases, 5 bases remained unmatched. The length of the CDR3 is 11 residues. CDR3 loop: CASSLDREAFF. For the CDR3, the DNA is TGTGCCAGCAGCCTTGACAGGGAGGCTTTCTTT. Supplemented by reference TRBV7-9 and TRBJ1-1, the full variable domain reads DTGVSQNPRHKITKRGQNVTFRCDPISEHNRLYWYRQTLGQGPEFLTYFQNEAQLEKSRLLSDRFSAERPKGSFSTLEIQRTEQGDSAMYLCASSLDREAFFGQGTRLTVV.

The chain carries TRBV15 and TRBJ1-4; D possibly corresponds to TRBD1 (6 bases). Between the trimmed V and J ends, which lost 0 bases and 10 bases, there was a span of 9 bases. Germline V gene sequence: CDR1 LNHNV, CDR2 YYDKDF (reference sequence). This CDR3 contains 13 residues. The CDR3 nucleotides are TGTGCCACCAGCAGAGACCAGACAGGAAAACTGTTTTTT. Translation gives CATSRDQTGKLFF.

The chain is built from TRBV12-2 and TRBJ2-2; the D segment call TRBD1 is taken from the table without a DNA check. TRBV12-2 is designated a pseudogene. This CDR3 has 17 residues. This CDR3 is CASRSIHFRADTGELFF. DNA of the CDR3: TGTGCAAGTCGCTCAATACATTTCAGGGCCGACACCGGGGAGCTGTTTTTT.

The CDR3 loop reads CASSLDSSGTEAFF. As DNA, the CDR3 is TGTGCCAGCAGTTTGGACAGCTCCGGTACTGAAGCTTTCTTT. The chain has TRBV25-1 and TRBJ1-1; possible D gene TRBD1, 6 bases. Germline CDR1 and CDR2: MGHDK and SYGVNS. The CDR3 runs to 14 residues. V was clipped by 5 bases and J by 5 bases, with 15 bases between them.

This clone was recorded once. The V gene is TRBV6-5, the J gene TRBJ2-7; no reliable D call. Trimming took 5 bases from V and 2 from J, leaving 10 bases between them. CDR3 length: 13 amino acids. Germline loops: CDR1 MNHEY, CDR2 SVGAGI. In DNA form, the CDR3 reads TGTGCCAGCAGTAGCCCGAAGACCTACGAGCAGTACTTC. As protein: CASSSPKTYEQYF.

The chain has TRBV5-4 and TRBJ2-3, with a possible D match to TRBD2 (6 bases). Trimming removed 0 bases from V and 2 bases from J, with 13 bases in between. CDR1 SGHNT and CDR2 YYREEE come from the germline V gene (reference sequence). This CDR3 is 16 amino acids long. DNA for the CDR3: TGTGCCAGCAGCTTGGACGGGAGCGCCCTCACAGATACGCAGTATTTT. It translates to CASSLDGSALTDTQYF.

The chain has TRBV5-1 and TRBJ1-1; 8 bases are a match to TRBD1. CDR1 and CDR2 from the germline V gene are SGHRS and YFSETQ. This CDR3 is built from 15 residues. J was trimmed by 1 base and V by 2 bases; bases with no gene match: 4. The CDR3 sequence: CASSFLGTGNTEAFF. The CDR3 DNA reads as TGCGCCAGCAGCTTTCTCGGGACAGGGAACACTGAAGCTTTCTTT.

This clone turned up a few times. The genes are TRBV28 and TRBJ2-2, with 10 nucleotides matching TRBD2. The V and J ends lost 5 bases and 1 base, in that order; junction bases with no gene match: 4. This CDR3 has 16 residues. Germline V lookup: CDR1 MDHEN, CDR2 SYDVKM. The CDR3 DNA follows: TGTGCCAGCAGTCCCTGGACTAGCGGGAACACCGGGGAGCTGTTTTTT. Protein product: CASSPWTSGNTGELFF.

This chain uses TRBV9 with TRBJ2-7; TRBD2 aligns across 14 bases. The V segment lost 4 bases and the J segment 2 bases; nucleotides outside the gene matches: 5. Germline V gene sequence: CDR1 SGDLS, CDR2 YYNGEE. The CDR3 is 16 residues long. The CDR3 nucleotides read TGTGCCAGCAGCAGGGGACTAGCGGGAGCTGCCTACGAGCAGTACTTC. Protein: CASSRGLAGAAYEQYF. Using reference TRBV9 and TRBJ2-7 for the parts outside the CDR3, the full variable domain is DSGVTQTPKHLITATGQRVTLRCSPRSGDLSVYWYQQSLDQGLQFLIQYYNGEERAKGNILERFSAQQFPDLHSELNLSSLELGDSALYFCASSRGLAGAAYEQYFGPGTRLTVT.